The 13 T cell receptor beta chains in this list originate from one sample, sequenced in a study of blood T cell repertoires in COVID-19. The protocol was immunoSEQ multiplex PCR, while the TCRdb copy is restricted to in-frame clones and leaves out a portion. The table records about 43,000 clones, more than 80% of them present only once. The sample taken for sequencing was peripheral blood. The receptors here all came from a man aged 60 to 75 with active COVID-19.

This clone was picked up one time. The genes are TRBV4-3 and TRBJ2-3; 8 nucleotides line up with TRBD2. V lost 0 bases to trimming and J lost 3 bases; unmatched junction nucleotides: 5. The CDR3 has 16 residues. CDR1 and CDR2 from the germline V gene are LGHNA and YSLEER. The CDR3 sequence: CASSQDLGLVTDTQYF. The CDR3 DNA reads as TGCGCCAGCAGCCAAGATCTGGGACTAGTAACAGATACGCAGTATTTT.

This chain joins TRBV19 and TRBJ2-3; 7 positions match TRBD2. The V gene's germline CDR1 is LNHDA and CDR2 SQIVND (reference sequence). V was clipped by 3 bases and J by 6 bases; unmatched bases: 9. The CDR3 length is 15 residues. The CDR3 DNA reads TGTGCCAGTAGTATTCAGGTAGCGGGCCAGGATACGCAGTATTTT. Translated: CASSIQVAGQDTQYF. The variable domain in full, with the rest retrieved from reference TRBV19 and TRBJ2-3, is DGGITQSPKYLFRKEGQNVTLSCEQNLNHDAMYWYRQDPGQGLRLIYYSQIVNDFQKGDIAEGYSVSREKKESFPLTVTSAQKNPTAFYLCASSIQVAGQDTQYFGPGTRLTVL.

The V gene is TRBV2, the J gene TRBJ2-5; TRBD2 is a possible D gene (5 bases). Trimming removed 6 bases at V and 2 bases at J, with 7 bases between. There are 12 residues in the CDR3. CDR1 is SNHLY, CDR2 FYNNEI, per germline. For the CDR3, the DNA is TGTGCCAGCAGGAGGGATCAAGAGACCCAGTACTTC. As protein: CASRRDQETQYF.

The chain recombines TRBV6-6 with TRBJ2-2; the D gene is possibly TRBD1 (6 bases). Germline-derived CDR1 and CDR2 are MNHNY and SVGAGI (reference sequence). V was trimmed by 5 bases and J by 5 bases, leaving 9 bases between them. This CDR3 is 13 amino acids long. The DNA for the CDR3 is TGTGCCAGCAGTGGACAGTATACCGGGGAGCTGTTTTTT. This encodes CASSGQYTGELFF.

This clone is labeled as large. V and J are TRBV7-9 and TRBJ2-1; D might be TRBD1 (5 bases). The CDR3 contains 16 residues. The germline V and J ends were trimmed by 4 bases and 0 bases, with 13 bases remaining between them. Germline assignment: CDR1 SEHNR and CDR2 FQNEAQ (reference sequence). The CDR3 reads CASSSTALSSYNEQFF. In nucleotides, the CDR3 is TGTGCCAGCAGCTCGACAGCTTTGAGCTCCTACAATGAGCAGTTCTTC.

The chain couples TRBV5-6 to TRBJ1-2, with a weak D call TRBD1 (5 bases). The CDR3 runs 12 residues. Germline V gene sequence: CDR1 SGHDT, CDR2 YYEEEE. Trimming left V 4 bases short and J 7 bases short, with 11 bases between. CDR3: CASSGGDAGYTF. The CDR3 coding sequence is TGTGCCAGCAGCGGAGGGGATGCTGGCTACACCTTC.

The V and J genes are TRBV9 and TRBJ2-1, with D possibly being TRBD1 (5 bases). The CDR3 consists of 13 residues. Germline V gene lookup returns CDR1 SGDLS and CDR2 YYNGEE. V lost 0 bases and J lost 6, with 7 bases in between. CDR3 DNA: TGTGCCAGCAGCGTAGGAACAGGCAATGAGCAGTTCTTC. Residues: CASSVGTGNEQFF. Supplemented by reference TRBV9 and TRBJ2-1, the full variable domain reads DSGVTQTPKHLITATGQRVTLRCSPRSGDLSVYWYQQSLDQGLQFLIQYYNGEERAKGNILERFSAQQFPDLHSELNLSSLELGDSALYFCASSVGTGNEQFFGPGTRLTVL.

V gene TRBV5-1 combines with J gene TRBJ2-7; 10 bases are shared with TRBD1. This CDR3 comprises 15 residues. Trimming removed 0 bases from V and 2 bases from J; junction bases left unmatched: 2. Germline CDR1 and CDR2: SGHRS and YFSETQ. CDR3 nucleotide sequence: TGCGCCAGCAGCTTGGCCGGGACAGGGGCCTACGAGCAGTACTTC. This codes for CASSLAGTGAYEQYF. Using reference TRBV5-1 and TRBJ2-7 for the parts outside the CDR3, the full variable domain is KAGVTQTPRYLIKTRGQQVTLSCSPISGHRSVSWYQQTPGQGLQFLFEYFSETQRNKGNFPGRFSGRQFSNSRSEMNVSTLELGDSALYLCASSLAGTGAYEQYFGPGTRLTVT.

The V call is TRBV28, the J call TRBJ1-1; 10 bases line up with TRBD1. CDR3 length: 15 amino acids. Germline V lookup: CDR1 MDHEN, CDR2 SYDVKM. J gave up 5 bases and V 4 bases, and 7 bases lay outside the gene matches. In DNA form, the CDR3 reads TGTGCCAGCAGTTCGACAGGGGGCCACGGAACTGAAGCTTTCTTT. Residues: CASSSTGGHGTEAFF.

The V and J genes are TRBV19 and TRBJ2-3; maybe TRBD2 (6 bases). In germline, CDR1 is LNHDA, CDR2 SQIVND (reference sequence). The CDR3 loop spans 15 amino acids. V was clipped by 6 bases and J by 2 bases, with 15 bases between them. CDR3 protein: CASSAGTLTTDTQYF. The CDR3 nucleotides are TGTGCCAGTAGCGCCGGGACTCTCACCACAGATACGCAGTATTTT.

V and J are TRBV7-2 and TRBJ2-7; TRBD1 might be the D (6 bases). Per germline, CDR1 SGHTA and CDR2 FQGNSA. V lost 5 bases, J lost 3 bases, and 20 bases lay in between. The CDR3 extends over 16 amino acids. CDR3 region: CASSPSPGQSFYEQYF. The CDR3 DNA reads TGTGCCAGCAGCCCCAGCCCAGGACAGAGTTTCTACGAGCAGTACTTC.

The J gene is TRBJ1-2, the V gene TRBV29-1; 10 positions agree with TRBD1. The V segment lost 0 bases and the J segment 0 bases; nucleotides outside the gene matches: 4. This CDR3 comprises 16 residues. Germline V CDR1 and CDR2: SQVTM, ANQGSEA. The DNA for the CDR3 is TGCAGCGTTGAAGATTGGGACAGGGGTTCTAACTATGGCTACACCTTC. Protein product: CSVEDWDRGSNYGYTF.

The gene calls are TRBV2 and TRBJ2-7, with D possibly TRBD1 on 5 matching bases. The CDR3 totals 14 residues. Germline V gene sequence: CDR1 SNHLY, CDR2 FYNNEI. V shed 6 bases and J shed 0 bases, with 12 bases lying between them. The CDR3 sequence is CASSARQSSYEQYF. CDR3 DNA: TGTGCCAGCAGCGCCCGACAGAGCTCCTACGAGCAGTACTTC.